This T cell receptor beta chain was observed in a study of CD8 T cells in Susac syndrome. For the study at large: Patients with Susac syndrome were, at the time of blood collection, therapy-naive, maintained on corticosteroids, or maintained on intravenous immunoglobulin alone.

Concerning this clonotype: Antigen unknown.

RNA in amounts of roughly 0.5 to 1 ug was reverse transcribed with random hexamers. The method of amplification for TCR beta CDR3 was immunoSEQ multiplex PCR, covering 54 Vbeta and 13 Jbeta. TCRdb itself ran the immunoSEQ multiplex PCR reads through MiXCR, one entry per CDR3 protein. In the table there are about 130,000 distinct CDR3 sequences, 90% to 95% of which are singletons. Notes on the study in general: Clonal expansion was present among Susac CD8+ cells. This expansion reached its peak in TEMRA cells and in active patients.

Germline V gene lookup returns CDR1 LNHNV and CDR2 YYDKDF (reference sequence). V gave up 5 bases and J gave up 7 bases, with 17 bases separating them. This CDR3 has 15 residues. This chain links TRBV15 with TRBJ1-4; perhaps TRBD1 as D (6 bases). This TCR was sampled from a human donor with Susac syndrome. The sample comprised CD8+ T cells from PBMCs. The CDR3 protein is CATSAESQGGEKLFF. Here the CDR3 DNA reads TGTGCCACCAGCGCAGAATCCCAAGGGGGTGAAAAACTGTTTTTT. Drawing the rest from reference TRBV15 and TRBJ1-4, the complete variable domain is DAMVIQNPRYQVTQFGKPVTLSCSQTLNHNVMYWYQQKSSQAPKLLFHYYDKDFNNEADTPDNFQSRRPNTSFCFLDIRSPGLGDTAMYLCATSAESQGGEKLFFGSGTQLSVL.